Below, 16 T cell receptor beta chains from the same sample are listed, as sequenced in a study of graft-versus-host responses after intestinal transplantation. These TCRs' antigens remain unknown. Measured with immunoSEQ multiplex PCR; TCRdb has only the in-frame clones, and not every one. Of about 90,000 clones detected, roughly 90% appear once; the ten largest clones hold around 0.53%. The specimen was unstimulated CD8+ T cells sorted from spleen or lymph node cells, collected before intestinal transplant. These TCRs come from a human donor who received an intestinal transplant.

The chain has TRBV30 and TRBJ2-6, with D possibly matching TRBD2 (6 bases). The CDR3 consists of 16 residues. The V and J ends lost 4 bases and 0 bases respectively, with 13 bases between them. Germline values: CDR1 GTSNPN, CDR2 SVGIG (reference sequence). This chain's CDR3 is CAWMAGLSSGANVLTF. CDR3 bases: TGTGCCTGGATGGCGGGACTGTCCTCTGGGGCCAACGTCCTGACTTTC. Full variable domain (remainder filled in from reference TRBV30 and TRBJ2-6): SQTIHQWPATLVQPVGSPLSLECTVEGTSNPNLYWYRQAAGRGLQLLFYSVGIGQISSEVPQNLSASRPQDRQFILSSKKLLLSDSGFYLCAWMAGLSSGANVLTFGAGSRLTVL.

The rearrangement uses TRBV27 and TRBJ1-4; D remains unclear. Trimming pared 4 bases from V and 6 bases from J, leaving 15 bases between. The CDR3 consists of 15 residues. Looked up from germline, CDR1 is MNHEY and CDR2 is SMNVEV (reference sequence). CDR3 DNA sequence: TGTGCCAGCAGTTCGCTTACATATGCCCATGAAAAACTGTTTTTT. Translating gives CASSSLTYAHEKLFF.

The gene calls are TRBV27 and TRBJ2-7; 9 bases fit TRBD2. The CDR3 contains 16 residues. CDR1 is MNHEY and CDR2 is SMNVEV in the germline V gene (reference sequence). V shed 5 bases, J shed 0 bases, and the junction held 8 bases outside the gene matches. Here the CDR3 reads CASSPYSGGLSYEQYF. CDR3 sequence (DNA): TGTGCCAGCAGTCCCTACAGCGGGGGGCTCTCCTACGAGCAGTACTTC.

The sample holds one count of this clone. The rearrangement joins TRBV6-5 to TRBJ2-7; D possibly corresponds to TRBD1 (5 bases). V was shortened by 0 bases and J by 3 bases, with 12 bases between the two germline ends. This CDR3 is built from 15 residues. Germline V lookup: CDR1 MNHEY, CDR2 SVGAGI. The CDR3 nucleotides read TGTGCCAGCAGTTACTCTGAGCCCCAGGGCTACGAGCAGTACTTC. Translated: CASSYSEPQGYEQYF.

The chain couples TRBV4-3 to TRBJ2-7; D unresolved. The CDR3 totals 13 residues. The germline V gene has CDR1 LGHNA and CDR2 YSLEER. Between the trimmed V and J ends, which lost 4 bases and 2 bases, there was a span of 9 bases. The CDR3: CASSLSRTYEQYF. CDR3 coding DNA: TGCGCCAGCAGCCTCTCCAGGACCTACGAGCAGTACTTC.

V and J are TRBV5-8 and TRBJ2-1; the match to TRBD2 covers 9 bases. In germline, CDR1 is SGHTS, CDR2 YDEGEE. V dropped 1 base and J dropped 14; count of bases not matched to a gene: 10. This CDR3 contains 14 residues. The CDR3 nucleotides read TGTGCCAGCAGCTTGAGGGCCGGGGCGGGAGGGAAGTTCTTC. Encoded protein: CASSLRAGAGGKFF.

The CDR3 here is CASSGMTGWRNTEAFF. CDR3 nucleotides: TGCGCCAGCAGCGGAATGACAGGGTGGCGGAACACTGAAGCTTTCTTT. V usage is TRBV5-1 and J usage is TRBJ1-1; 7 bases are shared with TRBD1. Germline CDR1 and CDR2: SGHRS and YFSETQ. The CDR3 spans 16 residues. Unmatched junction bases numbered 10, after V lost 4 bases and J lost 1 base. The full variable domain, rest sourced from reference TRBV5-1 and TRBJ1-1, is KAGVTQTPRYLIKTRGQQVTLSCSPISGHRSVSWYQQTPGQGLQFLFEYFSETQRNKGNFPGRFSGRQFSNSRSEMNVSTLELGDSALYLCASSGMTGWRNTEAFFGQGTRLTVV.

The J gene is TRBJ2-7, the V gene TRBV4-1; D possibly corresponds to TRBD2 (5 bases). Looked up from germline, CDR1 is MGHRA and CDR2 is YSYEKL. The V and J ends lost 1 base and 0 bases respectively, with 10 bases between them. The CDR3 has 15 amino acids. The CDR3 sequence is CASSQGATNSYEQYF. As DNA, the CDR3 is TGCGCCAGCAGCCAAGGGGCGACTAACTCCTACGAGCAGTACTTC.

Comments on this clone: Its ends do not fully match the called genes, so a read error is possible. V and J are TRBV7-9 and TRBJ2-7, with D unclear. Germline-derived CDR1 and CDR2 are SEHNR and FQNEAQ (reference sequence). The CDR3 loop spans 12 amino acids. The CDR3 region has the DNA TGTGCCAGCAGCTTTAGCTCCTACGAGCGGTACTTC. It encodes CASSFSSYERYF. The entire variable domain, with the rest obtained from reference TRBV7-9 and TRBJ2-7, is as follows: DTGVSQNPRHKITKRGQNVTFRCDPISEHNRLYWYRQTLGQGPEFLTYFQNEAQLEKSRLLSDRFSAERPKGSFSTLEIQRTEQGDSAMYLCASSFSSYERYFGPGTRLTVT.

The count of this clone is one. The genes are TRBV10-1 and TRBJ2-1, with D possibly TRBD2 on 5 matching bases. The germline V gene has CDR1 WNHNN and CDR2 SYGVQD (reference sequence). V was cut by 4 bases and J by 6 bases, with 10 bases left in between. CDR3 size: 13 residues. In DNA form, the CDR3 reads TGCGCCAGCAGTGCGACCGCGGGCAATGAGCAGTTCTTC. Its protein product is CASSATAGNEQFF.

The rearrangement joins TRBV30 to TRBJ2-5, with a tentative D call TRBD1 (5 bases). The CDR3 totals 12 residues. Trimming cost V 1 base and J 3 bases, with 6 bases left between them. CDR1 and CDR2 from the germline V gene are GTSNPN and SVGIG (reference sequence). This chain's CDR3 is CAWSGQKETQYF. The CDR3 bases are TGTGCCTGGAGTGGACAGAAAGAGACCCAGTACTTC.

As for this clone: Other DNA sequences in the sample encode the same CDR3. V gene TRBV4-1 combines with J gene TRBJ2-7; no definite D call. The CDR3 consists of 13 residues. CDR1 and CDR2 from the germline V gene are MGHRA and YSYEKL. The ends were cut back, 1 base at V and 0 bases at J, with 4 bases in the middle. CDR3 sequence (DNA): TGCGCCAGCAGCCAAGGTAGCTCCTACGAGCAGTACTTC. This sequence encodes CASSQGSSYEQYF.

The chain uses TRBV6-1 and TRBJ2-7, with 10 nucleotides matching TRBD1. CDR1 and CDR2 (germline): MNHNS, SASEGT. Trimming removed 2 bases from V and 4 bases from J; junction bases left unmatched: 8. CDR3 length equals 16 residues. The CDR3 nucleotides are TGTGCCAGCAGTGAAAGGCTGGGACAGGGGTTATACGAGCAGTACTTC. Translated: CASSERLGQGLYEQYF.

In DNA form, the CDR3 reads TGTGCCAGTAGTATAGCTCACGGTGAGGAGTACGAGCAGTACTTC. Its protein is CASSIAHGEEYEQYF. The chain couples TRBV19 to TRBJ2-7, with D unresolved. Trimming pared 1 base from V and 4 bases from J, leaving 14 bases between. CDR3 length equals 15 residues. Germline lookup yields CDR1 LNHDA and CDR2 SQIVND (reference sequence).

The chain couples TRBV7-2 to TRBJ1-2; TRBD1 matches at 10 bases. V lost 6 bases and J lost 8; bases outside the gene matches: 12. CDR3 size: 15 residues. From germline, CDR1 is SGHTA and CDR2 FQGNSA. CDR3 protein: CASRPKPGQGLGYTF. CDR3 in DNA: TGTGCCAGCAGACCTAAACCGGGACAGGGGTTAGGCTACACCTTC. Full variable domain (missing parts from reference TRBV7-2 and TRBJ1-2): GAGVSQSPSNKVTEKGKDVELRCDPISGHTALYWYRQSLGQGLEFLIYFQGNSAPDKSGLPSDRFSAERTGGSVSTLTIQRTQQEDSAVYLCASRPKPGQGLGYTFGSGTRLTVV.

The V gene is TRBV4-1, the J gene TRBJ2-7; a weak D match, TRBD1 (6 bases). V lost 0 bases to trimming and J lost 4 bases, with 13 bases between them. Germline V gene data show CDR1 as MGHRA and CDR2 as YSYEKL. The CDR3 runs 15 residues. CDR3 in DNA: TGCGCCAGCAGCCAAGATTCAGGGGCAGGGTACGAGCAGTACTTC. It translates to CASSQDSGAGYEQYF.